The following is a T cell receptor (beta chain) sequence with its context. CDR3 size: 16 residues. Germline V CDR1 and CDR2: LNHDA, SQIVND (reference sequence). The ends lost 7 bases at V and 4 bases at J; junction bases unmatched: 8. Per the study methods: The assay estimated nucleated cells by amplifying reference gene primers. Sequenced by immunoSEQ multiplex PCR; TCRdb stores in-frame clones only, minus some. D and trimming were read from the DNA, whereas the V and J calls and clone size are those reported in that table. The table lists some 210,000 clones, about 90% of them singletons. This entry belongs to a study of blood T cell repertoires in COVID-19. Study details: The United States, Italy and Spain were the sources of the acute and convalescent COVID-19 samples. T cells, B-cell-depleted T cells, or PBMCs provided the cDNA or gDNA that served as material.

The sequenced sample consisted of peripheral blood. J is TRBJ2-2 and V is TRBV19; 11 bases match TRBD2. The receptor was isolated from a man aged 25-45 years with acute or convalescent COVID-19. CDR3 loop: CASTSLAGGPTGELFF. The CDR3 coding sequence is TGTGCCAGTACCTCCTTAGCGGGGGGGCCCACCGGGGAGCTGTTTTTT.